The 5 T cell receptor beta chains reported below all come from one sample, sequenced in a study of identical twins. TCRdb processed the 5' RACE reads anew with MiXCR; each CDR3 protein has one entry. The sample records about 460,000 distinct CDR3 sequences, 14% being singletons. These sequences were also reported in another study, on yellow fever vaccine responses in identical twins.

The sample taken for sequencing was CD4+ T cells sorted from blood. These receptors came from a woman aged 18-29 years in good health.

This clonotype was detected only a few times. This rearrangement joins TRBV29-1 to TRBJ2-3; possibly TRBD1 or TRBD2 for D (5 bases each). The ends were cut back, 4 bases at V and 8 bases at J, with 19 bases in the middle. Looked up from germline, CDR1 is SQVTM and CDR2 is ANQGSEA. CDR3 length: 14 residues. The CDR3 loop is CSVGVGAISFTQYF. CDR3 nucleotides: TGCAGCGTTGGCGTCGGGGCGATATCTTTTACGCAGTATTTT.

The chain has TRBV29-1 and TRBJ2-1, with D perhaps matching TRBD2 (6 bases). This CDR3 comprises 13 residues. V shed 4 bases and J shed 3 bases, with 10 bases lying between them. Germline V CDR1 and CDR2: SQVTM, ANQGSEA. CDR3 in amino acids: CSVGGGIYNEQFF. The CDR3 nucleotides read TGCAGCGTTGGAGGCGGGATCTACAATGAGCAGTTCTTC.

The V call is TRBV7-6, the J call TRBJ2-1, with 12 positions matching TRBD2. V was clipped by 1 base and J by 7 bases; unmatched bases: 14. The CDR3 totals 19 residues. CDR1 SGHVS and CDR2 FNYEAQ come from the germline V gene. The DNA of the CDR3 is TGTGCCAGCAGCTTAGTCCTAGCGGGGGGGCCCGGTGAGAGGAATGAGCAGTTCTTC. This encodes CASSLVLAGGPGERNEQFF. The variable domain in full, completed from reference TRBV7-6 and TRBJ2-1, reads GAGVSQSPRYKVTKRGQDVALRCDPISGHVSLYWYRQALGQGPEFLTYFNYEAQQDKSGLPNDRFSAERPEGSISTLTIQRTEQRDSAMYRCASSLVLAGGPGERNEQFFGPGTRLTVL.

The chain uses TRBV7-2 and TRBJ1-6; the match to TRBD1 covers 8 bases. The CDR3 spans 14 residues. J lost 10 bases, V lost 5 bases, and 7 bases had no gene match. Germline V gives CDR1 SGHTA, CDR2 FQGNSA. The CDR3 region is CASSRGQAESPLHF. The CDR3 DNA reads TGTGCCAGCAGCCGGGGACAGGCCGAATCACCCCTCCACTTT.

This clonotype came up a few times. This rearrangement joins TRBV9 to TRBJ2-1; TRBD2 might be the D (6 bases). Germline loops: CDR1 SGDLS, CDR2 YYNGEE. The CDR3 spans 16 residues. Trimming stripped 0 bases from V and 8 bases from J, with 18 bases between. CDR3 sequence reads: CASSVGLAVPWDEQFF. The DNA of the CDR3 is TGTGCCAGCAGCGTAGGGTTAGCGGTACCTTGGGATGAGCAGTTCTTC.